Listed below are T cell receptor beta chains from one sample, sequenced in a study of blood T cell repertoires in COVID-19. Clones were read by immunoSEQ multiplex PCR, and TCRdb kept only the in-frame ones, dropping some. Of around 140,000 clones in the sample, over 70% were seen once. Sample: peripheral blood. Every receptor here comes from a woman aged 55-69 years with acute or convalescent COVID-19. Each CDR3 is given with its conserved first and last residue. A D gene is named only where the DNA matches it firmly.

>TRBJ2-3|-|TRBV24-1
CATKRRGTDTQYF
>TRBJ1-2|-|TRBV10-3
CAIQANYGYTF
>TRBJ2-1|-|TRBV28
CASKPSSWAHDNEQFF
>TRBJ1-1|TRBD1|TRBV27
CASNPIEGAGITEAFF
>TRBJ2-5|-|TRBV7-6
CASSLEWANQETQYF
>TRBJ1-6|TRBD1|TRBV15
CATSTDRVNSPLHF
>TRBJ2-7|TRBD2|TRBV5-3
CARSLVPKRGIREQYF
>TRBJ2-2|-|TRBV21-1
CASSKLVLAVDTGELFF
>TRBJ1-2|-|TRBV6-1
CASSEAETVYGYTF
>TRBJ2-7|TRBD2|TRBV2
CASSEAGTSYYEQYF